This T cell receptor beta chain was profiled in a study of metastatic and nonmetastatic thyroid tumors. General observations from the study: The study reportedly found significantly higher TCR beta diversity in malignant thyroid tumors than benign nodules, in blood and tumor.

This clone showed up many times. Its cognate antigen is unknown. TCRdb re-called clones from the PCR reads using MiXCR. This sample has 7,500 to 8,500 clones, with 20% to 30% found just once. The CDR3 sequence is 13 residues long. Germline CDR1 is SGHRS and CDR2 is YFSETQ. V shed 0 bases and J shed 4 bases, with 5 bases lying between them. All patients were treatment-naive before thyroid surgery. The chain is built from TRBV5-1 and TRBJ2-1; D uncertain. The clonotype was recovered from a female donor with papillary thyroid cancer or a benign thyroid nodule (not recorded which). Some clones in this sample may be carry-over from other donors' samples. The specimen was tumor tissue. This chain's CDR3 is CASSLAPYNEQFF. The CDR3 DNA follows: TGCGCCAGCAGCTTGGCCCCATACAATGAGCAGTTCTTC.